These T cell receptor beta chains were read from a single sample in a study of T cell responses to AZD1222 COVID-19 vaccine. Sequencing used immunoSEQ multiplex PCR; TCRdb keeps in-frame clones, though not all of them. The sample has 110,000 to 150,000 clones, around 87% seen once. The sequencing here drew on peripheral blood, taken on day 0 of AZD1222 vaccination. Every receptor here comes from an adult in good health. Each CDR3 is given with its conserved first and last residue. The D gene is left open where the match is weak. Clone size appears in some rows only: once, few, many, or a class for an expanded clone.

D,V,size,J,DNA,CDR3
TRBD2,TRBV5-4,-,TRBJ2-1,TGTGCCAGCAGCAAAGGGACTAGCGGAAATCGGGATGAGCAGTTCTTC,CASSKGTSGNRDEQFF
-,TRBV10-1,-,TRBJ2-7,TGCGCCAGCAGTGGCGGCGGAGGGGCCTCCTACGAGCAGTACTTC,CASSGGGGASYEQYF
-,TRBV2,-,TRBJ1-2,TGTGCCAGCAGTGGAAGTGCGTCCTTTAACTATGGCTACACCTTC,CASSGSASFNYGYTF
-,TRBV7-2,-,TRBJ2-3,TGTGCCAGCAGCTTGACTAGTGCAGATACGCAGTATTTT,CASSLTSADTQYF
-,TRBV27,-,TRBJ2-7,TGTGCCAGCAGTTGGGCTTTCGCCTACGAGCAGTACTTC,CASSWAFAYEQYF
TRBD1,TRBV7-9,-,TRBJ2-2,TGTGCCAGCAGCTCGGGACAGGGTAATTCGGCCGGGGAGCTGTTTTTT,CASSSGQGNSAGELFF
-,TRBV4-1,-,TRBJ2-7,TGCGCCAGCAGCTTGTCTGCGTCCTCCTACGAGCAGTACTTC,CASSLSASSYEQYF
TRBD2,TRBV5-4,-,TRBJ2-1,TGTGCCAGCAGCTCCCTGTCCCCCAGCGGGGGCAAGTTCTTC,CASSSLSPSGGKFF
-,TRBV18,-,TRBJ2-5,TGTGCCAGCTCACCAACACGGCAAGAGACCCAGTACTTC,CASSPTRQETQYF
-,TRBV28,-,TRBJ1-2,TGTGCCAGCAGTTTACGACTGCGGGTTGGCTACACCTTC,CASSLRLRVGYTF
-,TRBV5-1,-,TRBJ2-7,TGCGCCAGCAGCTCTCCTTTGAGGGGCATCTACGAGCAGTACTTC,CASSSPLRGIYEQYF
-,TRBV7-9,-,TRBJ1-2,TGTGCCAGCAGCTTCCCAGGGCGTGGCTACACCTTC,CASSFPGRGYTF
-,TRBV27,-,TRBJ1-1,TGTGCCAGCAGTCCGAACCGACAGTCGGCCATGAACACTGAAGCTTTCTTT,CASSPNRQSAMNTEAFF
TRBD1,TRBV19,-,TRBJ1-6,TGTGCCAGTAGTACCTTGGGACAGGGGCGTTCACCCCTCCACTTT,CASSTLGQGRSPLHF
-,TRBV6-4,-,TRBJ2-1,TGTGCCAGCAGTGAGGACGGGGAGAACAATGAGCAGTTCTTC,CASSEDGENNEQFF
-,TRBV30,-,TRBJ2-3,TGTGCCTGGAGTCAAAGTGAACGGGTCTCGTATTTT,CAWSQSERVSYF
-,TRBV4-2,-,TRBJ2-1,TGTGCCAGCAGCCAACCGGATGTTTGGGGCCGGGATGAGCAGTTCTTC,CASSQPDVWGRDEQFF
TRBD1,TRBV5-6,-,TRBJ2-7,TGTGCCAGCAGCTTTCACCCGGGACAGGGTCCCCTCTACGAGCAGTACTTC,CASSFHPGQGPLYEQYF
-,TRBV19,once,TRBJ1-1,TGTGCCAGTAGTATAAACAAGTGGAACACTGAAGCTTTCTTT,CASSINKWNTEAFF
-,TRBV13,-,TRBJ2-7,TGTGCCAGCAGCTTTGCGGGGGCTGGCTCCTACGAGCAGTACTTC,CASSFAGAGSYEQYF
TRBD1,TRBV25-1,once,TRBJ1-6,TGTGCCAGCAGTGAACCCTCCCCGGGACAGGGATTCAATTCACCCCTCCACTTT,CASSEPSPGQGFNSPLHF
-,TRBV7-2,few,TRBJ1-3,TGTGCCAGCAGCTTAGCGGCCCAGGATGGAAACACCATATATTTT,CASSLAAQDGNTIYF
-,TRBV7-5,-,TRBJ1-1,TGTGCCAGAAGCTTAGCAGTTGGGGCAGGGAGGGGAGGTGAAGCTTTCTTT,CARSLAVGAGRGGEAFF
TRBD1,TRBV15,few,TRBJ1-1,TGTGCCACCAGCCAACTGGACAGGGTAAACACTGAAGCTTTCTTT,CATSQLDRVNTEAFF
-,TRBV20-1,-,TRBJ2-7,TGCAGTGCTAGAGTAGCCCAGGCGGAGTACTTC,CSARVAQAEYF
TRBD1,TRBV5-8,once,TRBJ1-5,TGTGCCAGCAGCTCGACCGGGACAGGGCACTGGCCCCAGCATTTT,CASSSTGTGHWPQHF
-,TRBV28,once,TRBJ1-2,TGTGCCAGCCGCTTCTACTCCGGGACAAAAGATGGCTACACCTTC,CASRFYSGTKDGYTF
-,TRBV6-5,-,TRBJ2-7,TGTGCCAGCAGTTACTCAGTCAGGGTCTACGAGCAGTACTTC,CASSYSVRVYEQYF
-,TRBV6-4,-,TRBJ2-7,TGTGCCAGCAGTGAAGAAGCCAGCTCCTACGAGCAGTACTTC,CASSEEASSYEQYF
-,TRBV5-5,-,TRBJ2-3,TGTGCCAGCAGCTGGGCGGGACCGGCAGATACGCAGTATTTT,CASSWAGPADTQYF
-,TRBV18,few,TRBJ2-3,TGTGCCAGCTCACCGGGGTATGGAGATACGCAGTATTTT,CASSPGYGDTQYF
-,TRBV5-1,-,TRBJ2-1,TGCGCCAGCAGCGGGGGGCGGGATGAGGTCTTC,CASSGGRDEVF
-,TRBV10-2,-,TRBJ2-3,TGCGCCAGCAGTGAGTCTCACCTCACAGATACGCAGTATTTT,CASSESHLTDTQYF
TRBD2,TRBV19,once,TRBJ2-1,TGTGCCAGTCGAGATCTAGCGGAACCCTACAATGAGCAGTTCTTC,CASRDLAEPYNEQFF
-,TRBV5-1,-,TRBJ2-1,TGCGCCAGCAGCTTGGGACAGAACTACAATGAGCAGTTCTTC,CASSLGQNYNEQFF
-,TRBV6-2/TRBV6-3,-,TRBJ2-2,TGTGCCAGCAGTTATAGGGAGACCGGGGAGCTGTTTTTT,CASSYRETGELFF
TRBD2,TRBV10-1,-,TRBJ2-7,TGCGCCAGCAGTGATCCCGCTAGCGGGAGGACCCACGAGCAGTACTTC,CASSDPASGRTHEQYF
TRBD1,TRBV25-1,-,TRBJ2-1,TGTGCCAGCAGTGATCCCCGGGACAGGGCGCGGATAGACAATGAGCAGTTCTTC,CASSDPRDRARIDNEQFF
TRBD1,TRBV10-3,-,TRBJ1-2,TGTGCCATCAGTGTCGGACAGGAAAGGAGGCTGGATGGCTACACCTTC,CAISVGQERRLDGYTF
TRBD1,TRBV7-3,-,TRBJ1-6,TGTGCCAGCAGCTTATCGGGACAGGGAGGTTCACCCCTCCACTTT,CASSLSGQGGSPLHF
-,TRBV7-9,-,TRBJ1-1,TGTGCCAGCAGCTTCGCCCAACCCGAGGGGACTTTCTTT,CASSFAQPEGTFF
TRBD1,TRBV28,-,TRBJ1-1,TGTGCCAGCAGTGCCCCCGGGACAGCTAACACTGAAGCTTTCTTT,CASSAPGTANTEAFF
-,TRBV5-6,-,TRBJ2-7,TGTGCCAGCAGCCAACAGGACCGCTACGAGCAGTACTTC,CASSQQDRYEQYF
TRBD1,TRBV13,-,TRBJ1-1,TGTGCCAGCAGCTGCCTACCCCTCGACAGGGGGGTTGCGAACACTGAAGCTTTCTTT,CASSCLPLDRGVANTEAFF
-,TRBV12-3/TRBV12-4,-,TRBJ1-2,TGTGCCAGCAGTTTCATTACAGCTCATGGCTACACCTTC,CASSFITAHGYTF
-,TRBV6-5,-,TRBJ2-1,TGTGCCATCGACCGCTACAATGAGCAGTTCTTC,CAIDRYNEQFF
-,TRBV30,-,TRBJ1-1,TGTGCCTGGATACCCCGTCCTGAAGCTTTCTTT,CAWIPRPEAFF
TRBD2,TRBV19,-,TRBJ2-7,TGTGCCACCGGGACTATCTACGAGCAGTACTTC,CATGTIYEQYF
TRBD1,TRBV9,-,TRBJ1-1,TGTGCCAGCAGCGTAGCTACAGGGGATGACACTGAAGCTTTCTTT,CASSVATGDDTEAFF
-,TRBV5-1,-,TRBJ1-2,TGCGCCAGCAGCTTCACTACAGGGTTGGGGGCCTATGGCTACACCTTC,CASSFTTGLGAYGYTF
TRBD1,TRBV28,-,TRBJ1-1,TGTGCCACGGGGGGACAGGCCCGAGTGCCTTTCTTT,CATGGQARVPFF
-,TRBV5-6,-,TRBJ1-2,TGTGCCAGCAGCCTAGGGGCTGGGAACTATGGCTACACCTTC,CASSLGAGNYGYTF
-,TRBV6-5,few,TRBJ2-3,TGTGCCAGCAGTCCCTCGCTCTACACAGATACGCAGTATTTT,CASSPSLYTDTQYF
-,TRBV7-6,-,TRBJ2-2,TGTGCCAGCAGCATATCGCCCCGAGCCACCGGGGAGCTGTTTTTT,CASSISPRATGELFF
-,TRBV6-5,-,TRBJ1-2,TGTGCCAGCACCGCCGGGTTGGGCGGCTACACCTTC,CASTAGLGGYTF
TRBD2,TRBV28,-,TRBJ2-3,TGTGCCAGCAGTTCCGACAGCGGGAGGGCAGATACGCAGTATTTT,CASSSDSGRADTQYF
-,TRBV5-1,-,TRBJ2-1,TGCGCCAGCAGCTTGGCCGGGCAGGGTACATACAATGAGCAGTTCTTC,CASSLAGQGTYNEQFF
-,TRBV5-1,-,TRBJ1-1,TGCGCCAGCATGCCGGGCCACCTTTCACTTGGTGAAGCTTTCTTT,CASMPGHLSLGEAFF
TRBD1,TRBV7-8,-,TRBJ1-6,TGTGCCAGCAGCTTAGCGGGACAGGGAAATTCACCCCTCCACTTT,CASSLAGQGNSPLHF